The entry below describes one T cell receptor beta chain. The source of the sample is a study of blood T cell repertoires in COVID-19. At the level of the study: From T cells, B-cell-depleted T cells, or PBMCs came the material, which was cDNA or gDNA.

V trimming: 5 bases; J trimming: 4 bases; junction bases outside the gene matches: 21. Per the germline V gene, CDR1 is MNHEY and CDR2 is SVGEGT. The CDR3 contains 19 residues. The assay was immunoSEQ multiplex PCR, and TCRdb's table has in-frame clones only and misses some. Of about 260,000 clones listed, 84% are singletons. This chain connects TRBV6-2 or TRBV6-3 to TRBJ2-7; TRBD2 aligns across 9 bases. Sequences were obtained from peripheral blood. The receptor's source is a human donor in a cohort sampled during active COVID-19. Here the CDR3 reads CASSPAMREGGLWEYEQYF. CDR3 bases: TGTGCCAGCAGTCCCGCTATGCGGGAGGGAGGTCTATGGGAGTACGAGCAGTACTTC.